The clone carrying this T cell receptor beta chain came up a few times. This record comes from a study of human T cells and chemical hapten exposure. Across the whole study: A mostly female patient group had alopecia areata, totalis or universalis.

This CDR3 comprises 15 residues. Germline V gene lookup returns CDR1 DFQATT and CDR2 SNEGSKA (reference sequence). Trimming removed 0 bases from V and 4 bases from J, with 10 bases in between. TCRdb ran MiXCR on the RACE reads and lists one entry per CDR3 protein. This table holds 95,000 to 150,000 distinct CDR3 sequences, roughly 10% found once. Time point meaning: patch test 3, about 24 weeks after DPC sensitization. Treatment: therapeutic diphenylcyclopropenone sensitization with weekly scalp DPC. This sequence was found in a woman aged 50 to 65 with alopecia areata. Some clones in this sample may be carry-over from other donors' samples. V usage is TRBV20-1 and J usage is TRBJ1-6, with D unclear. Sequenced material: whole blood, taken in connection with sensitization to the hapten diphenylcyclopropenone (DPC). CDR3 sequence (DNA): TGCAGTGCTAGAGAAGGAGTGGTTTATAATTCACCCCTCCACTTT. It specifies CSAREGVVYNSPLHF.